These T cell receptor beta chains were read from a single sample in a study of shared clonotypes between healthy human individuals. TCRdb's copy holds only in-frame clones and misses some; the assay was immunoSEQ multiplex PCR. In the table there are approximately 640,000 clones, about 78% of which are singletons. The specimen sequenced was memory CD4+ T cells sorted from blood. The receptors stem from a woman between 25 and 40 years old in good health. CDR3s include the opening cysteine and the closing phenylalanine or tryptophan. Each record gives: D gene, J gene, clone size, V gene, CDR3 DNA, CDR3 protein. A D gene is named only where the DNA matches it firmly. The listing skips clone size in some rows; elsewhere it reads once, few, many or a size class.

d_call: .
j_call: TRBJ2-2
clone_size: .
v_call: TRBV12-2
cdr3_nt: TGTGCAAGTCGCTTGTTCGTTTTCACCGGGGAGCTGTTTTTT
cdr3_aa: CASRLFVFTGELFF

d_call: TRBD2
j_call: TRBJ2-3
clone_size: .
v_call: TRBV29-1
cdr3_nt: TGCAGCGTTGAAGATGACGGGACTAGGCAGTATTTT
cdr3_aa: CSVEDDGTRQYF

d_call: .
j_call: TRBJ2-1
clone_size: .
v_call: TRBV6-1
cdr3_nt: TGTGCCAGCAGTGAAGGCAGCCGCTCCTACAATGAGCAGTTCTTC
cdr3_aa: CASSEGSRSYNEQFF

d_call: .
j_call: TRBJ2-1
clone_size: few
v_call: TRBV29-1
cdr3_nt: TGCAGCGTGCCAGACGCGAGCTCCTACAATGAGCAGTTCTTC
cdr3_aa: CSVPDASSYNEQFF

d_call: .
j_call: TRBJ1-1
clone_size: few
v_call: TRBV6-1
cdr3_nt: TGTGCCAGCAGTGGCCGGCAGAACACTGAAGCTTTCTTT
cdr3_aa: CASSGRQNTEAFF

d_call: TRBD1
j_call: TRBJ1-4
clone_size: .
v_call: TRBV19
cdr3_nt: TGTGCCAGTAGCGGACAGGGGCACGAAAAACTGTTTTTT
cdr3_aa: CASSGQGHEKLFF

d_call: .
j_call: TRBJ2-1
clone_size: .
v_call: TRBV11-2
cdr3_nt: TGTGCCAGCAGCTTAGGCCAGGTGTACAATGAGCAGTTCTTC
cdr3_aa: CASSLGQVYNEQFF

d_call: .
j_call: TRBJ2-3
clone_size: .
v_call: TRBV27
cdr3_nt: TGTGCCAGCAGTTTAGGGGCAAGCACAGATACGCAGTATTTT
cdr3_aa: CASSLGASTDTQYF

d_call: TRBD2
j_call: TRBJ2-7
clone_size: .
v_call: TRBV6-1
cdr3_nt: TGTGCCAGCAGTGGACTAGCGGGAGTCACCTCCTACGAGCAGTACTTC
cdr3_aa: CASSGLAGVTSYEQYF

d_call: .
j_call: TRBJ2-3
clone_size: .
v_call: TRBV18
cdr3_nt: TGTGCCAGCTCACCGAGGGGGAGCGCAGATACGCAGTATTTT
cdr3_aa: CASSPRGSADTQYF

d_call: .
j_call: TRBJ2-1
clone_size: .
v_call: TRBV27
cdr3_nt: TGTGCCAGCAGTGCCAACCGGCCCTGGTCCCCCCACAATGAGCAGTTCTTC
cdr3_aa: CASSANRPWSPHNEQFF

d_call: TRBD1
j_call: TRBJ1-1
clone_size: .
v_call: TRBV2
cdr3_nt: TGTGCCAGCAGAGGACAGGTGGACACTGAAGCTTTCTTT
cdr3_aa: CASRGQVDTEAFF

d_call: TRBD2
j_call: TRBJ2-1
clone_size: few
v_call: TRBV29-1
cdr3_nt: TGCAGCGTCCAAGCGGGAGGGGGGTACAATGAGCAGTTCTTC
cdr3_aa: CSVQAGGGYNEQFF